A single sample gave rise to the 28 T cell receptor beta chains below, sequenced in a study of blood T cell repertoires in COVID-19 (dated by TCRdb to the early 2020s). The library was built by means of the immunoSEQ multiplex PCR assay. The source is immuneACCESS, and TCRdb retained only in-frame sequences with V and J called. Part of the clones is not carried over; for the studies checked, unresolved V genes explain less than half of this, and the remainder is unexplained. For this sample there are about 330,000 clones; 80% to 90% appear just once. The ten largest make up around 5% of the sample. The sequencing input was PBMCs or T cells enriched from blood (not recorded which). Receptor source: a young man who had recovered from COVID-19.

V usage is TRBV5-1 and J usage is TRBJ2-7; 8 nucleotides align to TRBD2. Trimming at V came to 4 bases and at J to 3 bases, leaving 9 bases not matched to a gene. The CDR3 covers 15 residues. Germline CDR1 is SGHRS and CDR2 is YFSETQ. The CDR3 DNA follows: TGCGCCAGCAGCCAACTTAGCGGGGACGGCTACGAGCAGTACTTC. Amino acids: CASSQLSGDGYEQYF.

The chain carries TRBV10-2 and TRBJ1-5; D not certain. V shed 4 bases and J shed 3 bases, with 10 bases lying between them. The germline gives CDR1 WSHSY, CDR2 SAAADI. The CDR3 has 14 amino acids. CDR3 nucleotides: TGCGCCAGCAGTGCGTCAGGACTCAATCAGCCCCAGCATTTT. Its translation: CASSASGLNQPQHF.

This clone was recorded once. The rearrangement links TRBV9 to TRBJ1-6, with D tentatively TRBD1 (5 bases). The germline V gene has CDR1 SGDLS and CDR2 YYNGEE. V gave up 4 bases and J gave up 3 bases, with 17 bases separating them. The CDR3 extends over 17 amino acids. CDR3 bases: TGTGCCAGCAGCATCAGCGGGGATGGGGGCTATAATTCACCCCTCCACTTT. Its protein product is CASSISGDGGYNSPLHF.

The chain employs TRBV24-1 and TRBJ1-5; D is unclear. With 4 bases removed from V and 9 bases from J, the gap between germline ends came to 12 bases. This CDR3 contains 13 residues. Germline values: CDR1 KGHDR, CDR2 SFDVKD. The CDR3 loop reads CATSDPGRWPQHF. As DNA, the CDR3 is TGTGCCACCAGTGACCCGGGAAGGTGGCCCCAGCATTTT.

The chain recombines TRBV7-7 with TRBJ2-2; 8 positions agree with TRBD2. Germline V gives CDR1 SSHAT, CDR2 FNYEAQ (reference sequence). With V trimmed by 5 bases and J by 0 bases, 5 bases remained unmatched. This CDR3 spans 16 amino acids. The CDR3 spells CASSQDGGANTGELFF. CDR3 bases: TGTGCCAGCAGCCAGGACGGGGGGGCGAACACCGGGGAGCTGTTTTTT.

The genes are TRBV18 and TRBJ1-6, with TRBD1 matching 7 bases. The V segment lost 4 bases and the J segment 11 bases; nucleotides outside the gene matches: 5. This CDR3 has 13 amino acids. CDR1 is KGHSH and CDR2 is LQKENI in the germline V gene. CDR3 amino acids: CASSQGAETPLHF. The CDR3 region has the DNA TGTGCCAGCTCACAGGGGGCGGAAACACCCCTCCACTTT.

This CDR3 reads CATSGSDSYEQYF. CDR3 in DNA: TGTGCCACCAGTGGGTCAGACTCCTACGAGCAGTACTTC. The rearrangement links TRBV24-1 to TRBJ2-7, with D hard to call. V lost 5 bases, J lost 0 bases, and 7 bases lay in between. This CDR3 has 13 amino acids. Germline V gene lookup returns CDR1 KGHDR and CDR2 SFDVKD.

This rearrangement joins TRBV11-2 to TRBJ2-4, with 9 positions matching TRBD1. This CDR3 has 18 residues. Trimming removed 0 bases from V and 0 bases from J; junction bases left unmatched: 6. The germline gives CDR1 SGHAT, CDR2 FQNNGV. The CDR3 DNA sequence: TGTGCCAGCAGCTTAGACCTTACAGGGGGCGAAGCCAAAAACATTCAGTACTTC. This gives the protein CASSLDLTGGEAKNIQYF. Full variable domain (remainder filled in from reference TRBV11-2 and TRBJ2-4): EAGVAQSPRYKIIEKRQSVAFWCNPISGHATLYWYQQILGQGPKLLIQFQNNGVVDDSQLPKDRFSAERLKGVDSTLKIQPAKLEDSAVYLCASSLDLTGGEAKNIQYFGAGTRLSVL.

The J gene is TRBJ1-6, the V gene TRBV10-3; 7 bases match TRBD1. V lost 4 bases to trimming and J lost 5 bases; unmatched junction nucleotides: 8. Germline V lookup: CDR1 ENHRY, CDR2 SYGVKD. The CDR3 loop spans 16 amino acids. The CDR3 nucleotides are TGTGCCATCAGTGGGCGCGGGGGGACAGATAATTCACCCCTCCACTTT. It is translated as CAISGRGGTDNSPLHF.

The chain recombines TRBV11-2 with TRBJ2-5, with D tentatively TRBD2 (6 bases). V lost 4 bases and J lost 4, with 22 bases in between. There are 17 residues in the CDR3. Germline V gives CDR1 SGHAT, CDR2 FQNNGV. CDR3 nucleotides: TGTGCCAGCAGCTCTAAGGACCCCGGGACTTCAGGAGAGACCCAGTACTTC. Its translation: CASSSKDPGTSGETQYF.

This rearrangement joins TRBV14 to TRBJ2-5; 10 nucleotides align to TRBD2. CDR1 SGHDN and CDR2 FVKESK come from the germline V gene. V lost 0 bases and J lost 5; bases outside the gene matches: 6. There are 16 residues in the CDR3. The CDR3 DNA reads TGTGCCAGCAGCCAAGAAAGCGGGGGGGCCGGGGAGACCCAGTACTTC. Its translation is CASSQESGGAGETQYF.

The chain carries TRBV29-1 and TRBJ2-5, with D perhaps matching TRBD1 (6 bases). Trimming stripped 5 bases from V and 3 bases from J, with 10 bases between. In germline, CDR1 is SQVTM, CDR2 ANQGSEA. The CDR3 totals 12 residues. This chain's CDR3 is CSVQGREETQYF. CDR3 nucleotides: TGCAGCGTTCAGGGGCGGGAAGAGACCCAGTACTTC.

The J gene is TRBJ2-5, the V gene TRBV7-9; D perhaps matches TRBD1 (6 bases). CDR3 length: 14 residues. From germline, CDR1 is SEHNR and CDR2 FQNEAQ (reference sequence). V gave up 8 bases and J gave up 2 bases, with 15 bases separating them. The CDR3 coding sequence is TGTGCCAGCCCTGTTTTGAGGGGGCAAGAGACCCAGTACTTC. Translating gives CASPVLRGQETQYF.

V usage is TRBV2 and J usage is TRBJ2-2, with TRBD1 matching over 10 bases. The CDR3 is 16 amino acids. V was pared by 6 bases and J by 3 bases, with 7 bases of the junction left unmatched. CDR1 is SNHLY and CDR2 is FYNNEI in the germline V gene. The CDR3 here is CASRSTGGAYTGELFF. The CDR3 DNA reads TGTGCCAGCAGATCGACAGGGGGCGCCTACACCGGGGAGCTGTTTTTT. The variable domain in full, completed from reference TRBV2 and TRBJ2-2, reads EPEVTQTPSHQVTQMGQEVILRCVPISNHLYFYWYRQILGQKVEFLVSFYNNEISEKSEIFDDQFSVERPDGSNFTLKIRSTKLEDSAMYFCASRSTGGAYTGELFFGEGSRLTVL.

The rearrangement joins TRBV11-3 to TRBJ2-7; 8 bases line up with TRBD1. Germline CDR1 is SGHNT and CDR2 is YENEEA. CDR3 size: 15 residues. The trim removed 0 bases at V and 2 bases at J, leaving 3 bases unmatched. This CDR3 is CASSLDRTGTYEQYF. The CDR3 DNA sequence: TGTGCCAGCAGCTTAGATAGGACAGGGACCTACGAGCAGTACTTC.

This chain uses TRBV2 with TRBJ1-5, with TRBD1 identical over 7 bases. Germline CDR1 is SNHLY and CDR2 is FYNNEI. With V trimmed by 10 bases and J by 4 bases, 7 bases remained unmatched. The CDR3 contains 13 residues. The CDR3 region is CATNRDRNQPQHF. The CDR3 coding sequence is TGTGCCACAAACCGGGACAGAAATCAGCCCCAGCATTTT.

The rearrangement joins TRBV6-5 to TRBJ2-7; TRBD2 agrees at 15 bases. J lost 4 bases, V lost 6 bases, and 1 base had no gene match. CDR1 is MNHEY and CDR2 is SVGAGI in the germline V gene. The CDR3 runs to 14 residues. The CDR3 loop is CASRGLAGGYEQYF. The CDR3 coding sequence is TGTGCCAGCAGGGGACTAGCGGGGGGATACGAGCAGTACTTC.

CDR3 bases: TGTGCCAGCGGACTGGAGAGGGACATTCAGTACTTC. It is translated as CASGLERDIQYF. The J gene is TRBJ2-4, the V gene TRBV12-3 or TRBV12-4, with D perhaps matching TRBD2 (5 bases). V was pared by 8 bases and J by 8 bases, with 13 bases between. The CDR3 runs 12 residues.

This chain links TRBV3-1 (or the pseudogene TRBV3-2) with TRBJ2-7; TRBD1 matches 10 bases. CDR1 is LGHDT, CDR2 YNNKEL, per germline (reference sequence). With V trimmed by 4 bases and J by 6 bases, 9 bases remained unmatched. The CDR3 consists of 15 residues. In nucleotides, the CDR3 is TGTGCCAGCAGCCCCGGGGGACAGGGGTATGCCGAGCAGTACTTC. Translation: CASSPGGQGYAEQYF.

The chain couples TRBV10-2 to TRBJ1-5, with D unclear. The CDR3 has 13 amino acids. V lost 4 bases and J 6 bases, leaving 10 bases between the germline ends. Germline V CDR1 and CDR2: WSHSY, SAAADI. The CDR3 here is CASSGGGIQPQHF. The CDR3 region has the DNA TGCGCCAGCAGTGGAGGAGGGATTCAGCCCCAGCATTTT.

CDR3 bases: TGTGCCAGCTCACTCCAGGGGACAGCTTTTCCCGCCTACGAGCAGTACTTC. It yields the protein CASSLQGTAFPAYEQYF. This chain uses TRBV18 with TRBJ2-7; 7 bases map to TRBD1. The CDR3 is 17 amino acids. In germline, CDR1 is KGHSH, CDR2 LQKENI. The J segment lost 2 bases and the V segment lost 4 bases, leaving 14 bases of the junction unmatched.

The genes are TRBV6-5 and TRBJ1-5; the match to TRBD1 covers 7 bases. The germline V gene encodes CDR1 MNHEY and CDR2 SVGAGI. This CDR3 region has 16 residues. Trimming cost V 2 bases and J 0 bases; bases outside gene matches: 4. CDR3 protein: CASSYKTGLSNQPQHF. CDR3 nucleotides: TGTGCCAGCAGTTACAAGACAGGGCTTAGCAATCAGCCCCAGCATTTT.

The chain is built from TRBV11-2 and TRBJ1-2; D is perhaps TRBD1 (5 bases). This CDR3 is built from 17 residues. V lost 3 bases to trimming and J lost 4 bases, with 21 bases between them. The germline gives CDR1 SGHAT, CDR2 FQNNGV. The CDR3 spells CASSLNLQESLIYGYTF. The DNA for the CDR3 is TGTGCCAGCAGCTTGAATCTACAGGAAAGTCTTATCTATGGCTACACCTTC.

The J gene is TRBJ2-7, the V gene TRBV6-5, with D maybe TRBD1 (5 bases). The germline V gene encodes CDR1 MNHEY and CDR2 SVGAGI. Trimming cost V 9 bases and J 1 base, with 16 bases left between them. The CDR3 has 14 residues. CDR3 nucleotides: TGTGCCAGTTCCTACTGGCAGGGTTCCTACGAGCAGTACTTC. It translates to CASSYWQGSYEQYF.

This clone occurred once. The chain recombines TRBV5-1 with TRBJ2-2; D may be TRBD2 (8 bases). V dropped 4 bases and J dropped 4 bases, with 14 bases sitting between them. The CDR3 is 15 residues long. The germline CDR1 and CDR2 sequences are SGHRS and YFSETQ. As DNA, the CDR3 is TGCGCCAGCAGCCGGGAGGGGGCGAGCACCGGGGAGCTGTTTTTT. It specifies CASSREGASTGELFF.

The chain has TRBV20-1 and TRBJ1-5; D remains ambiguous. The CDR3 consists of 9 residues. Trimming stripped 5 bases from V and 12 bases from J, with 8 bases between. CDR1 and CDR2 from the germline V gene are DFQATT and SNEGSKA (reference sequence). The CDR3 reads CSAPSFQHF. CDR3 coding DNA: TGCAGTGCTCCTTCTTTCCAGCATTTT.

This clone was recorded once. CDR3 in amino acids: CASNLPARKLFF. The DNA for the CDR3 is TGTGCCAGCAACCTCCCGGCGAGGAAACTGTTTTTT. The chain joins TRBV6-5 to TRBJ1-4; D ambiguous. V was clipped by 7 bases and J by 11 bases, with 14 bases between them. Germline CDR1 is MNHEY and CDR2 is SVGAGI. The CDR3 contains 12 residues.

The chain couples TRBV27 to TRBJ1-4, with 7 bases aligning to TRBD1. This CDR3 spans 14 amino acids. Germline V lookup: CDR1 MNHEY, CDR2 SMNVEV (reference sequence). The V gene end was trimmed by 6 bases and the J gene end by 2 bases; junction bases not matched to a gene: 3. The CDR3 sequence is CASSLTGTNEKLFF. For the CDR3, the DNA is TGTGCCAGCAGCTTGACAGGGACTAATGAAAAACTGTTTTTT.